What follows are 20 T cell receptor beta chains derived from one specimen sequenced in a study of blood T cell repertoires in COVID-19. Method: immunoSEQ multiplex PCR; TCRdb's copy keeps in-frame clones and lacks some. The data hold about 280,000 clones, with 70% to 90% observed a single time. The sample was PBMCs or T cells enriched from blood (not recorded which). The receptors originated from a woman between 40 and 55 years old who had recovered from COVID-19.

This sequence joins TRBV28 and TRBJ1-4; weak D call: TRBD1 (5 bases). Per germline, CDR1 MDHEN and CDR2 SYDVKM. CDR3 size: 16 residues. Trimming took off 6 bases at V and 7 bases at J, with 21 bases between the two ends. DNA of the CDR3: TGTGCCAGCAGCTCGACTTACTGGACAAACCCTGAAAAACTGTTTTTT. Residues: CASSSTYWTNPEKLFF.

This chain uses TRBV6-6 with TRBJ2-2; 7 nucleotides align to TRBD1. The CDR3 extends over 18 amino acids. Germline V gene lookup returns CDR1 MNHNY and CDR2 SVGAGI (reference sequence). With 5 bases clipped from V and 4 bases from J, the junction kept 16 bases outside the gene matches. The CDR3 reads CASSPARRQGDRTGELFF. DNA for the CDR3: TGTGCCAGCAGTCCCGCTCGCCGACAGGGTGACCGCACCGGGGAGCTGTTTTTT.

The CDR3 DNA reads as TGTGCCAGCTCACCAATCGGGACTAGCGGGAGTGGGGATACGCAGTATTTT. Translated, it gives CASSPIGTSGSGDTQYF. The V call is TRBV18, the J call TRBJ2-3, with 14 bases aligning to TRBD2. Unmatched junction bases numbered 7, after V lost 2 bases and J lost 6 bases. The CDR3 has 17 residues. Germline values: CDR1 KGHSH, CDR2 LQKENI. Filled out from reference TRBV18 and TRBJ2-3, the complete variable domain reads NAGVMQNPRHLVRRRGQEARLRCSPMKGHSHVYWYRQLPEEGLKFMVYLQKENIIDESGMPKERFSAEFPKEGPSILRIQQVVRGDSAAYFCASSPIGTSGSGDTQYFGPGTRLTVL.

The CDR3 sequence is CASSRGHGANYGYTF. CDR3 nucleotides: TGTGCCAGCAGCCGCGGACATGGGGCTAACTATGGCTACACCTTC. The J gene is TRBJ1-2, the V gene TRBV9; D may be TRBD1 (5 bases). Germline values: CDR1 SGDLS, CDR2 YYNGEE. The CDR3 has 15 amino acids. The germline V and J ends were trimmed by 4 bases and 0 bases, with 13 bases remaining between them.

CDR3 DNA: TGTGCCAGCAGTGTTTCAATTAGCGGCTACACCTTC. This sequence encodes CASSVSISGYTF. This chain joins TRBV28 and TRBJ1-2; D uncertain. In germline, CDR1 is MDHEN, CDR2 SYDVKM. This CDR3 contains 12 residues. The ends were cut back, 5 bases at V and 8 bases at J, with 12 bases in the middle.

The sample holds a few counts of this clone. The chain couples TRBV20-1 to TRBJ1-2; D gene unclear. The CDR3 has 14 amino acids. Germline CDR1 DFQATT, CDR2 SNEGSKA (reference sequence). Trimming removed 3 bases at V and 2 bases at J, with 13 bases between. CDR3 region: CSASGGTENYGYTF. The CDR3 region has the DNA TGCAGTGCTAGTGGAGGCACCGAGAACTATGGCTACACCTTC.

This chain uses TRBV28 with TRBJ2-7, with D perhaps TRBD1 (6 bases). Trimming removed 6 bases from V and 0 bases from J, with 15 bases in between. This CDR3 is 15 amino acids long. Germline CDR1 and CDR2: MDHEN and SYDVKM. DNA of the CDR3: TGTGCCAGCAGGGGACACGCTAGTAGCTCCTACGAGCAGTACTTC. As protein: CASRGHASSSYEQYF.

This chain joins TRBV2 and TRBJ2-1; TRBD2 matches 14 bases. There are 15 residues in the CDR3. Germline V CDR1 and CDR2: SNHLY, FYNNEI. Germline trimming cut 5 bases from V and 6 bases from J; bases unmatched to any gene: 3. The CDR3 loop reads CASSPTSGRGNEQFF. The DNA for the CDR3 is TGTGCCAGCAGTCCGACTAGCGGGAGGGGCAATGAGCAGTTCTTC.

V is TRBV29-1 and J is TRBJ2-1, with D tentatively TRBD1 (5 bases). V lost 0 bases, J lost 14 bases, and 11 bases lay in between. Germline V gene sequence: CDR1 SQVTM, CDR2 ANQGSEA. The CDR3 runs 11 residues. CDR3 nucleotides: TGCAGCGTTGAAGATGGCAGGGCGGAGTTCTTC. Translated: CSVEDGRAEFF.

The rearrangement joins TRBV11-3 to TRBJ1-6; 7 bases line up with TRBD1. Germline CDR1 and CDR2: SGHNT and YENEEA. The V segment lost 6 bases and the J segment 7 bases; nucleotides outside the gene matches: 3. The CDR3 is made up of 13 amino acids. The CDR3, as DNA: TGTGCCAGCAGTTTGACAGGGAATTCACCCCTCCACTTT. Encoded protein: CASSLTGNSPLHF. Full variable domain (missing parts from reference TRBV11-3 and TRBJ1-6): EAGVVQSPRYKIIEKKQPVAFWCNPISGHNTLYWYLQNLGQGPELLIRYENEEAVDDSQLPKDRFSAERLKGVDSTLKIQPAELGDSAVYLCASSLTGNSPLHFGNGTRLTVT.

V and J are TRBV15 and TRBJ2-7; TRBD2 aligns across 8 bases. V was pared by 1 base and J by 0 bases, with 8 bases of the junction left unmatched. The CDR3 spans 17 residues. CDR1 and CDR2 (germline): LNHNV, YYDKDF (reference sequence). The CDR3 DNA reads as TGTGCCACCAGCAGAGTACATAGCGGGATAAGCTCCTACGAGCAGTACTTC. This gives the protein CATSRVHSGISSYEQYF.

The genes are TRBV6-2 or TRBV6-3 and TRBJ1-5, with D perhaps matching TRBD1 (5 bases). V lost 2 bases to trimming and J lost 2 bases, with 22 bases between them. CDR1 and CDR2 from the germline V gene are MNHEY and SVGEGT. CDR3 length equals 19 residues. CDR3 sequence (DNA): TGTGCCAGCAGTTACGATGAATATCGGGGGACTAGCCGCAATCAGCCCCAGCATTTT. This encodes CASSYDEYRGTSRNQPQHF.

The chain has TRBV9 and TRBJ2-7; a weak D match, TRBD2 (6 bases). The CDR3 consists of 16 residues. CDR1 and CDR2 from the germline V gene are SGDLS and YYNGEE. V was cut by 3 bases and J by 5 bases, with 21 bases left in between. The DNA of the CDR3 is TGTGCCAGCAGCGGGGGTACTAGCCCATACGACCACGAGCAGTACTTC. Protein: CASSGGTSPYDHEQYF.

The rearrangement uses TRBV13 and TRBJ2-1, with 12 bases lining up with TRBD2. Trimming at V came to 5 bases and at J to 6 bases, leaving 2 bases not matched to a gene. The germline V gene has CDR1 PRHDT and CDR2 FYEKMQ (reference sequence). This CDR3 spans 14 amino acids. The chain's CDR3 is CASSRTSGINEQFF. The CDR3 nucleotides are TGTGCCAGCAGCAGGACTAGCGGGATCAATGAGCAGTTCTTC.

The chain carries TRBV18 and TRBJ1-4; TRBD1 aligns across 7 bases. CDR1 and CDR2 (germline): KGHSH, LQKENI. CDR3 length: 15 amino acids. V lost 2 bases to trimming and J lost 5 bases; unmatched junction nucleotides: 5. The CDR3 DNA reads TGTGCCAGCTCACCAACACAGGGGTTGAATGAAAAACTGTTTTTT. This codes for CASSPTQGLNEKLFF.

The chain recombines TRBV15 with TRBJ1-1; 7 bases agree with TRBD1. Germline V gene sequence: CDR1 LNHNV, CDR2 YYDKDF (reference sequence). The CDR3 is 12 residues long. V trimming: 3 bases; J trimming: 6 bases; junction bases outside the gene matches: 1. The DNA of the CDR3 is TGTGCCACCAGCAGGGGGACAGCTGAAGCTTTCTTT. Its protein is CATSRGTAEAFF.

J is TRBJ2-3 and V is TRBV11-3; 10 positions match TRBD2. The CDR3 covers 17 residues. Germline values: CDR1 SGHNT, CDR2 YENEEA. The junction had 6 bases not matched to a gene; V was cut back by 0 bases and J by 3 bases. This CDR3 reads CASSLDGSSGSTDTQYF. The CDR3 DNA reads TGTGCCAGCAGCTTAGATGGGTCTAGCGGGAGTACAGATACGCAGTATTTT.

J is TRBJ1-2 and V is TRBV12-3 or TRBV12-4; D perhaps matches TRBD1 (5 bases). Trimming pared 6 bases from V and 7 bases from J, leaving 12 bases between. The CDR3 contains 12 residues. CDR3 sequence reads: CASRSGGGGYTF. CDR3 DNA: TGTGCCAGCAGATCCGGGGGGGGTGGCTACACCTTC.

The chain uses TRBV27 and TRBJ2-7; 9 bases are a match to TRBD1. The germline gives CDR1 MNHEY, CDR2 SMNVEV (reference sequence). Unmatched junction bases numbered 9, after V lost 2 bases and J lost 13 bases. The CDR3 covers 13 residues. For the CDR3, the DNA is TGTGCCAGCAGTTTAACCATCCGGGACAGGGTTTACTTC. Encoded protein: CASSLTIRDRVYF.

The CDR3 is CASSLGGRANEQFF. CDR3 bases: TGTGCCAGCAGCTTAGGCGGGCGAGCCAATGAGCAGTTCTTC. V usage is TRBV7-2 and J usage is TRBJ2-1, with a tentative D call TRBD2 (5 bases). Trimming left V 1 base short and J 6 bases short, with 10 bases between. There are 14 residues in the CDR3. Germline V lookup: CDR1 SGHTA, CDR2 FQGNSA.